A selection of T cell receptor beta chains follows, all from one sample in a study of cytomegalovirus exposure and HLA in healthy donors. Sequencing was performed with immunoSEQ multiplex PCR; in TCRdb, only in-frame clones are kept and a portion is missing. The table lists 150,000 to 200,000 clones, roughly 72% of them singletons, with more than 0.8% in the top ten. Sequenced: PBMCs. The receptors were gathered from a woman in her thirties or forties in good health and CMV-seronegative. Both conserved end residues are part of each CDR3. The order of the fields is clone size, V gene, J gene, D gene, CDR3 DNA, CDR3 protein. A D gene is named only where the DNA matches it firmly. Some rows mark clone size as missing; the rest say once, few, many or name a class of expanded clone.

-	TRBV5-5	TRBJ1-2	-	TGTGCCAGCAGCTTGGCCTCGCAGGGTTGGGCTAACTATGGCTACACCTTC	CASSLASQGWANYGYTF
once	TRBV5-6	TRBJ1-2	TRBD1	TGTGCCAGCAGCTTAGGACAGGGAGAAGGCTACACCTTC	CASSLGQGEGYTF
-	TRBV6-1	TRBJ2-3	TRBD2	TGTGCCAGCAGTGAAGTTAGCGGGAGCACAGATACGCAGTATTTT	CASSEVSGSTDTQYF
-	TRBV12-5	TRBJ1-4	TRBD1	TGTGCTAGTGGTTTGTCCCTTACAGGGGGGGTCGCAACTAATGAAAAACTGTTTTTT	CASGLSLTGGVATNEKLFF
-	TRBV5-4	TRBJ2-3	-	TGTGCCAGCAGCCTACATAAGACTAGTTCCCGCACAGATACGCAGTATTTT	CASSLHKTSSRTDTQYF
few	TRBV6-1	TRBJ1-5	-	TGTGCCACCTCACAGCCGGGGGGGGATCAGCCCCAGCATTTT	CATSQPGGDQPQHF
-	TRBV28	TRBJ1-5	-	TGTGCCAGCAGTCAAGGACAGAGCCGTAGACCCCAGCATTTT	CASSQGQSRRPQHF
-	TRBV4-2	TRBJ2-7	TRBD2	TGTGCCAGCAGCCAAGTCGGGACTAGCGGGACCGTATCCTACGAGCAGTACTTC	CASSQVGTSGTVSYEQYF
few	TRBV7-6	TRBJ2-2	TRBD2	TGTGCCAGCAGCTACCTAGCGGGTACCGGGGAGCTGTTTTTT	CASSYLAGTGELFF
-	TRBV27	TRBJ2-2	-	TGTGCCAGCAGTTTATCAGCCCCCGGGGAGCTGTTTTTT	CASSLSAPGELFF
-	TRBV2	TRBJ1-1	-	TGTGCCAGCAGTGATGGTAGGAACACTGAAGCTTTCTTT	CASSDGRNTEAFF
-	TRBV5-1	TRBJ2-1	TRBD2	TGCGCCAGCAGCTTGACTAGCGGCTCCTACAATGAGCAGTTCTTC	CASSLTSGSYNEQFF
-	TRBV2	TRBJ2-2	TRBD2	TGTGCCAGCAGTTTCGGACTAGCGGGAGGGAGCACCGGGGAGCTGTTTTTT	CASSFGLAGGSTGELFF
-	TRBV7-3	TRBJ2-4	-	TGTGCCAGCAGCGCAGGGATGCAGAACATTCAGTACTTC	CASSAGMQNIQYF
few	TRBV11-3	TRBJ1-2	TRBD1	TGTGCCAGCAGCTTAACGACAGGGGGTAAAAGAAATGGCTACACCTTC	CASSLTTGGKRNGYTF
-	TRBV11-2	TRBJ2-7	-	TGTGCCAGCAGCTTACCGAGTTACGAGCAGTACTTC	CASSLPSYEQYF
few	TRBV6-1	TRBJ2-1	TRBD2	TGTGCCAGCAGTGAAACTAGCGGGAGGGCCATTCAGTTCTTC	CASSETSGRAIQFF
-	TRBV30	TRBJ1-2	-	TGTGCCTGGAGTGTAAGGGGGGGCCCGGAAGGCTACACCTTC	CAWSVRGGPEGYTF
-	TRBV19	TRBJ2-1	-	TGTGCCAGTAGTGAAGGGGAAAGGGGTCTGAATGAGCAGTTCTTC	CASSEGERGLNEQFF
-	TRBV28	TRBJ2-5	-	TGTGCCAGCAGTTTAAGGAGGGCCCGAGCGATGGAGACCCAGTACTTC	CASSLRRARAMETQYF
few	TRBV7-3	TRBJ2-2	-	TGTGCCAGCAGCTCGGGACACAACACCGGGGAGCTGTTTTTT	CASSSGHNTGELFF
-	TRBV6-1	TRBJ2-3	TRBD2	TGTGCCAGCAGCCGGGAGGGACGCACAGATACGCAGTATTTT	CASSREGRTDTQYF
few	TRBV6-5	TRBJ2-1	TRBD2	TGTGCCAGCAGCCCCGGGACTAGCGGGTCGGATGAGCAGTTCTTC	CASSPGTSGSDEQFF
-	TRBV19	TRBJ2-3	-	TGTGCCAGTAGTATAGATAAATACAGGGTAACAGATACGCAGTATTTT	CASSIDKYRVTDTQYF
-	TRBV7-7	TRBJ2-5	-	TGTGCTAGCAGCCGTACCGGTTCCGGGAGAGAGACCCAGTACTTC	CASSRTGSGRETQYF
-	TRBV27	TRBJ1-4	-	TGTGCCAGCAGTTCCGGAGGGAGACCTAATGAAAAACTGTTTTTT	CASSSGGRPNEKLFF
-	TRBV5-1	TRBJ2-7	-	TGCGCCAGCAGCTTAAGGCCCGGGGGTCAGAAGCACGAGCAGTACTTC	CASSLRPGGQKHEQYF
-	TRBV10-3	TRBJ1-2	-	TGTGCCATCAGTGATGCGGGGCGCTATGGCTACACCTTC	CAISDAGRYGYTF
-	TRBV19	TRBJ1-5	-	TGTGCCAGTAGTCCAGAAAGGGGTCAGCCCCAGCATTTT	CASSPERGQPQHF
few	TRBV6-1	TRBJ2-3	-	TGTGCCAGCAGTGTTGAGGGAGGAGGAGATACGCAGTATTTT	CASSVEGGGDTQYF
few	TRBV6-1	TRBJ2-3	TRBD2	TGTGCCAGCAGTGACCCAGCGGGAGGGAGCACAGATACGCAGTATTTT	CASSDPAGGSTDTQYF
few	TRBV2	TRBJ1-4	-	TGTGCCAGCAGCCCAACAGAGAATGAAAAACTGTTTTTT	CASSPTENEKLFF
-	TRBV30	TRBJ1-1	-	TGTGCCTGGCGTTTTCGACAAGACACTGAAGCTTTCTTT	CAWRFRQDTEAFF
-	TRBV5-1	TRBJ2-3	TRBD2	TGCGCCAGCAGCTTTCTGCCTAGCGGGAGCGGAACAGATACGCAGTATTTT	CASSFLPSGSGTDTQYF
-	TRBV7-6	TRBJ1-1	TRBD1	TGTGCCAGCAGCTTAGTAGGACAGGGTCGTCCTGAAGCTTTCTTT	CASSLVGQGRPEAFF
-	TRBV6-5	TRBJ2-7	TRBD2	TGTGCCAGCAGTGGAGCGGGAGAAATTCACGAGCAGTACTTC	CASSGAGEIHEQYF
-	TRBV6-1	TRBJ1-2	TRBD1	TGTGCCAGCAGTGAAGCGGCCAGGGGGAACTATGGCTACACCTTC	CASSEAARGNYGYTF
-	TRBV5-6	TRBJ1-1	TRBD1	TGTGCCAGCAGCCTCGCGGACAGGGACCACACTGAAGCTTTCTTT	CASSLADRDHTEAFF
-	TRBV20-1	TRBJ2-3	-	TGCAGTGCTAGAGCGGGGGATACGCAGTATTTT	CSARAGDTQYF
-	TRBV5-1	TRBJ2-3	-	TGCGCCAGCAGCTATTCGGGAGAGGGCACAGATACGCAGTATTTT	CASSYSGEGTDTQYF
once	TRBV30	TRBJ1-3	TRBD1	TGTGCCTGGAGTGTCGGACAGGCAAACACCATATATTTT	CAWSVGQANTIYF
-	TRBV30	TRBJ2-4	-	TGTGCCTGGAGTACGCCGGGAGTTGGGAACATTCAGTACTTC	CAWSTPGVGNIQYF
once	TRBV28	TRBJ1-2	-	TGTGCCAGCAGTTCGGCTAAGGAGGGCTACACCTTC	CASSSAKEGYTF
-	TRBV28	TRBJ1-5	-	TGTGCCAGCAGTTTAAACCAGGGTCAGCCCCAGCATTTT	CASSLNQGQPQHF
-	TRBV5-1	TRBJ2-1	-	TGCGCCAGCAGCTCGGGACTTTCCAATGAGCAGTTCTTC	CASSSGLSNEQFF
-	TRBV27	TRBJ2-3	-	TGTGCCAGCAGGACAAGCACAGATACGCAGTATTTT	CASRTSTDTQYF
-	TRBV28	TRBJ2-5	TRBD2	TGTGCCAGCTCGCCCAGTAGGCGGGAGAAGGAGACCCAGTACTTC	CASSPSRREKETQYF
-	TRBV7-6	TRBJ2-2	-	TGTGCCAGCAGGTCACAGGGGAACACCGGGGAGCTGTTTTTT	CASRSQGNTGELFF
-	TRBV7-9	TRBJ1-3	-	TGTGCCAGCAGCTTAGCGCCCGGGTCTGGAAACACCATATATTTT	CASSLAPGSGNTIYF
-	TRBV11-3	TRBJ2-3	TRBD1	TGTGCCAGCAGCTCAGGGGGATCCTTCACAGATACGCAGTATTTT	CASSSGGSFTDTQYF
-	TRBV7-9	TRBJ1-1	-	TGTGCCAGCAGCTCCCGCGGGAAGGTGACTGAAGCTTTCTTT	CASSSRGKVTEAFF
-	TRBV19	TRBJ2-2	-	TGTGCCAGTAGTATAGGTAGAGCCGGGGAGCTGTTTTTT	CASSIGRAGELFF
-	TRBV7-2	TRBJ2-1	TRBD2	TGTGCCAGCAGCCCAAGGACTAGCTCCTACAATGAGCAGTTCTTC	CASSPRTSSYNEQFF
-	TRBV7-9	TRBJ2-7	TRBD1	TGTGCCAGCAGCCCCGGGACAGGGCTTGGCGAGCAGTACTTC	CASSPGTGLGEQYF